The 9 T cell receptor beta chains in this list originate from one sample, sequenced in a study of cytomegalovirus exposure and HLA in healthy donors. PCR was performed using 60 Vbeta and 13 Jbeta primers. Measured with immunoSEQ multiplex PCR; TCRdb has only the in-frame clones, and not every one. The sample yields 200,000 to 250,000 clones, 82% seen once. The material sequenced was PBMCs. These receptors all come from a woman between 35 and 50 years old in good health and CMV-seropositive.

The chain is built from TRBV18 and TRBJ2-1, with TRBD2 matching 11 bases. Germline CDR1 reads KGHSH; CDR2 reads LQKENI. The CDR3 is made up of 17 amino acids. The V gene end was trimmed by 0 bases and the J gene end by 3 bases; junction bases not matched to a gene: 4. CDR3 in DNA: TGTGCCAGCTCACCACCGCTTCTAGCGGGAGGCTACAATGAGCAGTTCTTC. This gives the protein CASSPPLLAGGYNEQFF.

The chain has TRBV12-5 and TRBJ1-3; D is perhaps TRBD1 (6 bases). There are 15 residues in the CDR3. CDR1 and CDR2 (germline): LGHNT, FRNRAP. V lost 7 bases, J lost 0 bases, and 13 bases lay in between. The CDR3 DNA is TGTGCTAGTGCTTCTGGGGGGGCCTCTGGAAACACCATATATTTT. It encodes CASASGGASGNTIYF.

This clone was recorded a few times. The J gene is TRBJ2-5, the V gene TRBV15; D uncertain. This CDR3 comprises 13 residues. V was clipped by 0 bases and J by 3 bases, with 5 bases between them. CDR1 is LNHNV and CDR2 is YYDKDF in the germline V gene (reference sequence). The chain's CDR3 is CATSRDREETQYF. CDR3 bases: TGTGCCACCAGCAGAGATCGAGAAGAGACCCAGTACTTC.

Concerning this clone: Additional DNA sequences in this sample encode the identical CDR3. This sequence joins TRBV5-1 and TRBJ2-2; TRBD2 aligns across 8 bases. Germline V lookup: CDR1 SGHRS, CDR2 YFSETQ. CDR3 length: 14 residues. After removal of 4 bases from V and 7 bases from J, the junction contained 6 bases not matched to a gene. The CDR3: CASSLGLAIGELFF. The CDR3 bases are TGCGCCAGCAGCCTCGGACTAGCTATCGGGGAGCTGTTTTTT.

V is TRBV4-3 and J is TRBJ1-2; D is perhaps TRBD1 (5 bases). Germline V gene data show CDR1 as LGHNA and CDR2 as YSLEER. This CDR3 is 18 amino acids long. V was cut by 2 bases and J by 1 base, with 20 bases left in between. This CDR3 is CASSQTASFGTVNYGYTF. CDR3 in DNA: TGCGCCAGCAGCCAAACGGCGAGTTTTGGGACTGTTAACTATGGCTACACCTTC.

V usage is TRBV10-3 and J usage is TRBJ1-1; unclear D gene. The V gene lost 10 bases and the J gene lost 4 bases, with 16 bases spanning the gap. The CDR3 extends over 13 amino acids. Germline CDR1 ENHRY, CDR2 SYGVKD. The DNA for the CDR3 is TGTGCCACCCAGTACGACATGGGCACTGAAGCTTTCTTT. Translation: CATQYDMGTEAFF.

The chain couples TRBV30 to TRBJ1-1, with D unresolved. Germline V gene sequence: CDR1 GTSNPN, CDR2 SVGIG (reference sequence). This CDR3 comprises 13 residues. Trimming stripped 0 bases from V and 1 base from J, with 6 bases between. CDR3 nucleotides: TGTGCCTGGAGTGTAAACAAGAACACTGAAGCTTTCTTT. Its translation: CAWSVNKNTEAFF.

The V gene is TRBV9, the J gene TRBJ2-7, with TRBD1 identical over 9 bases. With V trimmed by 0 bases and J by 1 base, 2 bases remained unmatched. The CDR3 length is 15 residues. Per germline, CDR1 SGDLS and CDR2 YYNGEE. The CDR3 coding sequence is TGTGCCAGCAGCGTAGGACAGGGGGTTTCCTACGAGCAGTACTTC. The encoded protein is CASSVGQGVSYEQYF.

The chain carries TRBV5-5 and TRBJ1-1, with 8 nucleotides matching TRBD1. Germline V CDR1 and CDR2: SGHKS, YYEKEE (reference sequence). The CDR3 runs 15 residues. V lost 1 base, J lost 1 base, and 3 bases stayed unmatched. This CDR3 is CASSLPTGENTEAFF. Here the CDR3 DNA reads TGTGCCAGCAGCTTGCCGACAGGGGAGAACACTGAAGCTTTCTTT.